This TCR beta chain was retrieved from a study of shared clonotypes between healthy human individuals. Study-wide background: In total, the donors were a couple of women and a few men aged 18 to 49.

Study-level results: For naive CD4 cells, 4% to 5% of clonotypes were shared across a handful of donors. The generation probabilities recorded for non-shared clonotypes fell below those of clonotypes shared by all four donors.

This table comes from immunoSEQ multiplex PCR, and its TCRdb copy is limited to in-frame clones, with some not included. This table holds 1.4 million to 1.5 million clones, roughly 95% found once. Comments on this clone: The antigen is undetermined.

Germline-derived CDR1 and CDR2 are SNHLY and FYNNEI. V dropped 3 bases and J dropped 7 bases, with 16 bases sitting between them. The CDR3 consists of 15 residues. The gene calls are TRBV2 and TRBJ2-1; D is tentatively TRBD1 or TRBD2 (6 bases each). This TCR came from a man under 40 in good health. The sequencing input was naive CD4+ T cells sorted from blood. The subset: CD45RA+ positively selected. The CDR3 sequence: CASSDEGQGGNEQFF. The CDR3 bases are TGTGCCAGCAGTGATGAGGGGCAAGGGGGGAATGAGCAGTTCTTC. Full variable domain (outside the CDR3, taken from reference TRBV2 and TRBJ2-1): EPEVTQTPSHQVTQMGQEVILRCVPISNHLYFYWYRQILGQKVEFLVSFYNNEISEKSEIFDDQFSVERPDGSNFTLKIRSTKLEDSAMYFCASSDEGQGGNEQFFGPGTRLTVL.